This T cell receptor (beta chain) comes out of a study of cytomegalovirus exposure and HLA in healthy donors. The germline CDR1 and CDR2 sequences are LGHNA and YSLEER. The CDR3 covers 16 residues. V was cut by 3 bases and J by 7 bases, with 22 bases left in between. As concerns this clone: Its antigen is unidentified.

The study ran its PCR with 60 Vbeta and 13 Jbeta primers. This table comes from immunoSEQ multiplex PCR, and its TCRdb copy is limited to in-frame clones, with some not included. In the table there are around 160,000 clones, roughly 76% of which are singletons. Whole-study findings and limits: TCR beta chains numbering more than 150 were designated cytomegalovirus-associated.

The material sequenced was PBMCs. The chain uses TRBV4-3 and TRBJ2-7, with a weak D call TRBD1 (5 bases). The clonotype comes from a human donor in good health. The CDR3 DNA follows: TGCGCCAGCAGCCAGTCCCTGGAAGGGGTCTTGGGAGAGCAGTACTTC. Its translation: CASSQSLEGVLGEQYF.